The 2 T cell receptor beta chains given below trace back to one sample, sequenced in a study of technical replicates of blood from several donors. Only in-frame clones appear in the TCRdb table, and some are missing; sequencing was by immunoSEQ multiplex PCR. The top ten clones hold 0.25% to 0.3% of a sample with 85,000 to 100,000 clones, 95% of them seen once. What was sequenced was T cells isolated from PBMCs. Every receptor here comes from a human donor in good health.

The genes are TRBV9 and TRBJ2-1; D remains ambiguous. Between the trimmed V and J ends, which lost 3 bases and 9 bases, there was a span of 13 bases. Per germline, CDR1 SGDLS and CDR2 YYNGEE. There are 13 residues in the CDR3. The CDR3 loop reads CASSGPNSGEQFF. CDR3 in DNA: TGTGCCAGCAGCGGCCCTAACTCAGGTGAGCAGTTCTTC.

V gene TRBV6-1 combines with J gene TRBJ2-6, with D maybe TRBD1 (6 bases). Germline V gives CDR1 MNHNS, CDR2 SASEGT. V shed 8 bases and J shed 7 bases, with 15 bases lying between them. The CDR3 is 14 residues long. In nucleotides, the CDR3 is TGTGCCAGCTCAGAACCGGACAGAGCCAACGTCCTGACTTTC. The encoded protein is CASSEPDRANVLTF.